Listed below are T cell receptor beta chains from one sample, sequenced in a study of blood T cell repertoires in COVID-19. Data came from immunoSEQ multiplex PCR; TCRdb stores just in-frame clones and leaves some out. This table has roughly 350,000 clones, around 86% appearing once. The sample taken for sequencing was peripheral blood. The receptor source for this set is a woman between 45 and 60 years old with COVID-19, enrolled during active disease. CDR3s include the opening cysteine and the closing phenylalanine or tryptophan. D genes are given only for firm matches. Clone size is shown for a subset of rows, as once, few, many or a class of expanded clone.

TRBJ2-7,-,TRBV6-5,-,CASSLLGQVQHEQYF,TGTGCCAGCAGCCTCCTGGGGCAGGTTCAGCACGAGCAGTACTTC
TRBJ2-1,-,TRBV5-1,TRBD1,CASSSGQGGGYNEQFF,TGCGCCAGCAGCTCGGGACAGGGTGGGGGCTACAATGAGCAGTTCTTC
TRBJ2-7,-,TRBV12-3/TRBV12-4,-,CASSPYTSYEQYF,TGTGCCAGCAGTCCCTATACCTCCTACGAGCAGTACTTC
TRBJ2-1,-,TRBV7-2,TRBD2,CATNWLAGGVEQFF,TGTGCCACCAACTGGCTAGCGGGAGGGGTTGAGCAGTTCTTC
TRBJ2-1,-,TRBV11-2,TRBD2,CASSLGSSGEYNEQFF,TGTGCCAGCAGCTTAGGGTCTAGCGGGGAATACAATGAGCAGTTCTTC
TRBJ2-1,-,TRBV11-3,-,CASSLNNEQFF,TGTGCCAGCAGCCTAAACAATGAGCAGTTCTTC
TRBJ2-2,-,TRBV3-1/TRBV3-2,TRBD2,CASSQSPQAGGLLGELFF,TGTGCCAGCAGCCAATCCCCCCAAGCGGGAGGTCTATTAGGGGAGCTGTTTTTT
TRBJ1-6,-,TRBV9,-,CASSVETANSPLHF,TGTGCCAGCAGCGTGGAGACAGCCAATTCACCCCTCCACTTT
TRBJ2-3,-,TRBV6-5,-,CASSTRGSTDTQYF,TGTGCCAGCAGTACGAGGGGGAGCACAGATACGCAGTATTTT
TRBJ1-2,-,TRBV5-5,-,CASSPTGGAYGYTF,TGTGCCAGCAGCCCTACGGGGGGGGCCTATGGCTACACCTTC
TRBJ1-5,-,TRBV7-2,-,CASSLGQGSRDNQPQHF,TGTGCCAGCAGCTTAGGGCAGGGAAGTCGTGACAATCAGCCCCAGCATTTT
TRBJ1-1,-,TRBV10-3,-,CATRRSPQDEAFF,TGTGCCACCCGTAGATCCCCCCAGGATGAAGCTTTCTTT
TRBJ1-4,-,TRBV7-9,-,CASSPSEKLFF,TGTGCCAGCAGCCCCAGTGAAAAACTGTTTTTT
TRBJ2-5,-,TRBV12-3/TRBV12-4,-,CASSLGVPQYF,TGTGCCAGCAGTTTGGGAGTTCCCCAGTACTTC
TRBJ2-3,-,TRBV6-5,TRBD1,CASHFRDRSTDTQYF,TGTGCCAGCCATTTCCGGGACAGAAGCACAGATACGCAGTATTTT
TRBJ2-7,-,TRBV6-5,TRBD2,CASSRGTSGPLEQYF,TGTGCCAGCAGCAGGGGGACTAGCGGCCCCCTCGAGCAGTACTTC
TRBJ2-7,-,TRBV7-4,-,CASSLGGSGPSRSYEQYF,TGTGCCAGCAGCTTAGGAGGTAGCGGCCCGTCGCGCTCCTACGAGCAGTACTTC
TRBJ1-5,few,TRBV30,TRBD1,CACTTGTGVYQPQHF,TGTGCCTGTACTACCGGGACAGGGGTTTATCAGCCCCAGCATTTT
TRBJ2-2,-,TRBV4-1,TRBD1,CASSQGQGARDTGELFF,TGCGCCAGCAGCCAAGGACAGGGGGCGCGGGACACCGGGGAGCTGTTTTTT
TRBJ2-3,few,TRBV5-1,-,CASRDYRSTDTQYF,TGCGCCAGCAGGGACTACCGTAGCACAGATACGCAGTATTTT
TRBJ2-7,-,TRBV5-1,-,CASSLVPGSSYEQYF,TGCGCCAGCAGCTTGGTTCCGGGTAGCTCCTACGAGCAGTACTTC
TRBJ2-1,once,TRBV7-3,TRBD2,CASSLIWRAGGTDNEQFF,TGTGCCAGCAGCTTAATTTGGAGGGCGGGAGGTACAGACAATGAGCAGTTCTTC
TRBJ2-5,-,TRBV11-2,-,CASSRQLAMETQYF,TGTGCCAGCAGTCGACAACTAGCAATGGAGACCCAGTACTTC
TRBJ2-1,-,TRBV24-1,TRBD2,CATSDLSGSYNEQFF,TGTGCCACCAGTGATCTGAGCGGGAGCTACAATGAGCAGTTCTTC
TRBJ2-6,-,TRBV5-1,TRBD1,CASSLGQGARSGANVLTF,TGCGCCAGCAGCTTGGGGCAGGGGGCACGATCTGGGGCCAACGTCCTGACTTTC
TRBJ2-6,-,TRBV5-4,-,CASSAGGQAGANVLTF,TGTGCCAGCAGCGCCGGAGGGCAAGCTGGGGCCAACGTCCTGACTTTC
TRBJ1-1,-,TRBV5-6,-,CASSLLLQGSLTEAFF,TGTGCCAGCAGCTTGCTTCTCCAGGGAAGTCTTACTGAAGCTTTCTTT
TRBJ2-3,-,TRBV9,TRBD1,CASSLQGASTDTQYF,TGTGCCAGCAGCTTACAGGGGGCGAGCACAGATACGCAGTATTTT
TRBJ1-5,few,TRBV19,-,CASSYSLGSNQPQHF,TGTGCCAGTAGCTACAGCTTAGGTAGCAATCAGCCCCAGCATTTT
TRBJ2-1,-,TRBV3-1/TRBV3-2,TRBD2,CASSLIGAAGDSYNEQFF,TGTGCCAGCAGCCTAATAGGGGCGGCGGGAGACTCCTACAATGAGCAGTTCTTC
TRBJ1-5,-,TRBV5-6,-,CASSLTRERYSNQPQHF,TGTGCCAGCAGCTTGACCCGGGAGAGATATAGCAATCAGCCCCAGCATTTT
TRBJ1-1,-,TRBV30,TRBD1,CAWSTGLGTGGKGTEAFF,TGTGCCTGGAGTACGGGACTCGGGACAGGGGGAAAGGGCACTGAAGCTTTCTTT
TRBJ2-3,-,TRBV3-1/TRBV3-2,-,CASSRWELRTDTQYF,TGTGCCAGCAGCCGCTGGGAGTTGCGCACAGATACGCAGTATTTT
TRBJ2-7,-,TRBV10-3,TRBD1,CAISSTGYAYEQYF,TGTGCCATCAGTTCGACAGGGTACGCCTACGAGCAGTACTTC
TRBJ2-7,-,TRBV30,TRBD2,CAWSRLAGSYEQYF,TGTGCCTGGAGTAGACTAGCGGGATCCTACGAGCAGTACTTC
TRBJ2-5,-,TRBV7-6,-,CASSPWEPRETQYF,TGTGCCAGCAGCCCATGGGAGCCCAGGGAGACCCAGTACTTC
TRBJ2-2,-,TRBV9,TRBD2,CASERLAGAGGLFF,TGTGCCAGTGAAAGACTAGCCGGAGCCGGGGGGCTGTTTTTT
TRBJ1-4,-,TRBV6-5,-,CASSPYRATNEKLFF,TGTGCCAGCAGCCCCTACAGGGCAACTAATGAAAAACTGTTTTTT
TRBJ2-1,few,TRBV19,TRBD2,CASSLLAGGPYNEQFF,TGTGCCAGTAGCCTCCTAGCGGGAGGGCCTTACAATGAGCAGTTCTTC
TRBJ1-1,-,TRBV5-1,-,CASSLVVGQLNTEAFF,TGCGCCAGCAGCTTGGTGGTTGGGCAGTTGAACACTGAAGCTTTCTTT
TRBJ2-7,-,TRBV6-5,-,CASSYRDLRYEQYF,TGTGCCAGCAGTTACCGGGACTTACGATACGAGCAGTACTTC
TRBJ1-3,-,TRBV29-1,-,CSVEREDSGNTIYF,TGCAGCGTTGAAAGGGAGGACTCTGGAAACACCATATATTTT
TRBJ2-2,-,TRBV6-2/TRBV6-3,-,CASSYARGDTGELFF,TGTGCCAGCAGTTACGCCAGGGGGGACACCGGGGAGCTGTTTTTT
TRBJ2-3,-,TRBV24-1,TRBD1,CATRDRGLSDTQYF,TGTGCCACCAGAGACAGGGGGCTTTCTGATACGCAGTATTTT
TRBJ1-5,once,TRBV6-1,-,CASSEGAVLSNQPQHF,TGTGCCAGCAGTGAAGGTGCAGTCCTTAGCAATCAGCCCCAGCATTTT
TRBJ1-4,-,TRBV27,TRBD1,CASSLLGRGPSDEKLFF,TGTGCCAGCAGTTTGCTAGGTAGGGGGCCCTCGGATGAAAAACTGTTTTTT
TRBJ2-5,-,TRBV5-4,TRBD2,CASSRTSGIQETQYF,TGTGCCAGCAGCCGGACTAGCGGGATCCAAGAGACCCAGTACTTC
TRBJ1-5,-,TRBV27,-,CASSLVSGPQPQHF,TGTGCCAGCAGTTTGGTAAGCGGGCCTCAGCCCCAGCATTTT
TRBJ1-2,-,TRBV18,-,CASSPRGAQGQNYGYTF,TGTGCCAGCTCACCCCGAGGAGCTCAGGGGCAGAACTATGGCTACACCTTC
TRBJ2-7,-,TRBV30,TRBD2,CACSLAEYEQYF,TGTGCCTGCTCACTAGCGGAATACGAGCAGTACTTC
TRBJ1-3,-,TRBV5-1,-,CASSEQTTGSGNTIYF,TGCGCCAGCAGTGAGCAAACTACAGGGTCTGGAAACACCATATATTTT
TRBJ2-3,-,TRBV18,-,CASSPRVRGSGPTDTQYF,TGTGCCAGCTCACCACGGGTCCGGGGGAGCGGCCCCACAGATACGCAGTATTTT
TRBJ2-5,-,TRBV5-1,-,CASSHGGREETQYF,TGCGCCAGCTCTCATGGCGGCAGGGAAGAGACCCAGTACTTC
TRBJ2-1,-,TRBV6-2/TRBV6-3,-,CASSPPRTGVVREQFF,TGTGCCAGCAGCCCCCCTCGTACGGGAGTGGTTCGTGAGCAGTTCTTC
TRBJ1-4,-,TRBV2,-,CASRAGQSTNEKLFF,TGTGCCAGCAGGGCCGGACAGTCAACTAATGAAAAACTGTTTTTT
TRBJ2-7,once,TRBV4-1,TRBD2,CASSRSAGGTYEQYF,TGCGCCAGCAGCCGTAGTGCGGGAGGGACCTACGAGCAGTACTTC
TRBJ1-5,few,TRBV4-1,-,CASSQEGRGRQPQHF,TGCGCCAGCAGCCAAGAGGGGCGGGGGAGGCAGCCCCAGCATTTT
TRBJ2-2,-,TRBV27,TRBD2,CASSLYPPTSGRRHTGELFF,TGTGCCAGCAGTTTATATCCCCCGACTAGCGGGAGAAGGCACACCGGGGAGCTGTTTTTT
TRBJ2-7,once,TRBV7-2,-,CASSFTQGPNSYEQYF,TGTGCCAGCAGTTTCACCCAGGGGCCTAACTCCTACGAGCAGTACTTC
TRBJ1-6,-,TRBV30,-,CAWRRTRAGNSPLHF,TGTGCCTGGAGAAGGACCCGGGCGGGGAATTCACCCCTCCACTTT